This TCR beta chain is from a study of OX40 agonist ivuxolimab in advanced cancers. Study-wide context: The costimulatory receptor OX40 (CD134) was targeted by ivuxolimab, a fully human IgG2 agonistic monoclonal antibody. The paper reports the monotherapy dose-escalation portion (N of about 50 patients) of the phase I ivuxolimab trial. A male proportion of roughly 80% and a mean age of approximately 58 years, ranging from about 23 to 90, were recorded for the dose-escalation cohort. Prior anti-PD-1, anti-PD-L1 or anti-CTLA-4 therapy was permitted, and approximately 41% of dose-escalation patients had received checkpoint inhibitors. Peripheral TCRbeta sequencing was intended to test whether TCR sequence diversity was altered and clonal T-cell expansion was caused by ivuxolimab. Three dose-escalation patients achieved partial responses, one with hepatocellular carcinoma and two with cutaneous melanoma. Of the approximately 50 patients in dose escalation, approximately 20 had hepatocellular carcinoma, approximately 15 had melanoma, 9 had renal cell carcinoma and 9 had head and neck cancer. Intravenous ivuxolimab was administered to patients every 2 weeks at six dose levels: 0.01, 0.1, 0.3, 1.5, 3 and 10 mg/kg. Summary of the overall study and its limitations: At doses from 0.1 to 3.0 mg/kg, clonal expansion was seen in both CD4+ and CD8+ blood T cells between baseline and week 6. The antigen specificity of the clonally expanded peripheral T cells was not determined. On average, CD8+ T cells showed more expanded clones than CD4+ T cells after ivuxolimab. Low levels of normalized T-cell clonal expansion were also seen in some nonresponding patients. Partial responders in the 0.1-3.0 mg/kg groups had among the lowest normalized peripheral clonal expansion, especially among CD8+ T cells.

Genomic DNA was extracted from sorted cells for sequencing of the TCRbeta CDR3 region. TCRbeta CDR3 regions were sequenced using the immunoSEQ Assay. TCRdb holds this immuneACCESS table with in-frame rearrangements only. Some clones are missing; in checked studies, unresolved V genes explain under half, and the rest has no known cause. The sample yields more than 50,000 clones; 90% to 95% were counted once. In total, the top ten clones hold roughly 18% of the sample. Patients with a history of autoimmune disease or receiving systemic immunosuppression were excluded from the trial. Peripheral blood for TCR sequencing was collected from all dose cohorts at baseline, on cycle 4 day 1, and on cycle 7 day 1. The samples were drawn from a first-in-human, open-label, multicenter phase I dose-escalation trial of ivuxolimab. Adults with locally advanced or metastatic head and neck squamous cell, hepatocellular, melanoma or renal cell carcinoma were enrolled in the trial. Before TCR sequencing, CD4+ and CD8+ T cells were separately sorted from peripheral blood.

With regard to this clone: No antigen is known for it. No much larger clone is present one base from it, and per-base qualities are unavailable.

From a lookup of the germline V gene, CDR1 and CDR2 are SGHNT and YENEEA. Trimming costs V 2 bases and J 4 bases, and their ends lie 29 bases apart. The CDR3 sequence holds 20 residues, the cysteine and phenylalanine included. Only the CDR3 portion is preserved as DNA: 60 bases, with reading frame beginning at the first base. This receptor was obtained from an adult with an advanced solid tumor such as melanoma, head and neck, liver or kidney cancer. The rearranged chain carries TRBV11-3 and TRBJ1-2; the D gene cannot be resolved reliably. The source was CD4+ or CD8+ T cells sorted from blood, collected in a trial of the OX40 agonist ivuxolimab. Here is the DNA: TGTGCCAGCAGCTTACGTCGATCCGGCTCCATTCCCCGTGGCCCCTATGGCTACACCTTC. The translation is CASSLRRSGSIPRGPYGYTF.